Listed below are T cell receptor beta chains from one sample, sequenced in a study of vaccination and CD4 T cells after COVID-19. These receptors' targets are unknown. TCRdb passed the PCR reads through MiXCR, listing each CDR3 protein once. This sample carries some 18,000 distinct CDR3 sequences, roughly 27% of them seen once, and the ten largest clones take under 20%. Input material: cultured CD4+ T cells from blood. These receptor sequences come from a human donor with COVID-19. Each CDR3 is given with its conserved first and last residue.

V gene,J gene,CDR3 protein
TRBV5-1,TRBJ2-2,CASSFQSYTGELFF
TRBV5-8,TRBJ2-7,CASSLSRILAQNEQYF
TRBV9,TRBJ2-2,CASSVGGADTGELFF
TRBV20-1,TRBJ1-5,CSARLGAGDSNQPQHF
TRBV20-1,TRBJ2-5,CSVRASQETQYF
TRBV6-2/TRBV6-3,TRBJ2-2,CASRSGELFF
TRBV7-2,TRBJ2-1,CASSSSNEQFF
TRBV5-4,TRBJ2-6,CASSSPRLGSSGANVLTF
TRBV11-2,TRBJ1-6,CASSLGRQGHSPLHF
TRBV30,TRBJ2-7,CAWSPGGTGPYEQYF
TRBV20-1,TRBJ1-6,CSAPPPMGRSPLHF
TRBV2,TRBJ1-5,CASSAGTNNQPQHF
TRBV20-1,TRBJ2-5,CSASWQQETQYF
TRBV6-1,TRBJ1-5,CASSDNTYSNQPQHF
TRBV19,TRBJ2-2,CASSGTTLLLELFF
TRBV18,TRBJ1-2,CASSPLGLDGYTF
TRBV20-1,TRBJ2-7,CSARVWTGNSYEQYF
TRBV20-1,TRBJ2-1,CSARSRTGVNEQFF
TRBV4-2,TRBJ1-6,CASSQDLSRRDSPLHF
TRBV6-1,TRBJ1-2,CATSVGQAYYGYTF
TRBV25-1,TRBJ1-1,CASSKGLGEAFF
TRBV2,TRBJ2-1,CAGSTLGPKNEQFF
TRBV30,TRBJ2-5,CAWRIAGGHQTQYF
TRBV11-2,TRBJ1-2,CASSFRTDPDGYTF
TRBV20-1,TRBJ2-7,CSAKDRGLAYEQYF
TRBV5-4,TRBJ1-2,CASSVGTGYGYTF
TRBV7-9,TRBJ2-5,CASSVLRDRHDQETQYF